The sequence of this T cell receptor beta chain was determined in a study of T-cell reconstitution after alpha-beta-depleted transplantation in children. This CDR3 spans 17 amino acids. The germline V gene encodes CDR1 SEHNR and CDR2 FQNEAQ (reference sequence). The ends were cut back, 3 bases at V and 4 bases at J, with 21 bases in the middle. This clonotype occurred a few times. A TCRbeta library incorporating unique molecular identifiers was prepared. TCRdb re-derived calls from the PCR reads in MiXCR, one entry per CDR3 protein. Among under 85,000 distinct CDR3 sequences, approximately 18% were seen once, and the ten largest hold approximately 55%.

Sequenced material: PBMCs, mostly from graft donor cells, taken 360 days after TCRalphabeta/CD19-depleted stem cell transplant. The V gene is TRBV7-9, the J gene TRBJ1-1; the D gene is possibly TRBD1 (5 bases). This clonotype originated in a male patient aged 2-9 years who had a stem cell transplant for acute lymphoblastic leukemia, so the T cells may come from the graft donor. The CDR3 bases are TGTGCCAGCAGCTTTAGACAGATTCCCGGAAGTAGCACTGAAGCTTTCTTT. Amino acid sequence: CASSFRQIPGSSTEAFF.